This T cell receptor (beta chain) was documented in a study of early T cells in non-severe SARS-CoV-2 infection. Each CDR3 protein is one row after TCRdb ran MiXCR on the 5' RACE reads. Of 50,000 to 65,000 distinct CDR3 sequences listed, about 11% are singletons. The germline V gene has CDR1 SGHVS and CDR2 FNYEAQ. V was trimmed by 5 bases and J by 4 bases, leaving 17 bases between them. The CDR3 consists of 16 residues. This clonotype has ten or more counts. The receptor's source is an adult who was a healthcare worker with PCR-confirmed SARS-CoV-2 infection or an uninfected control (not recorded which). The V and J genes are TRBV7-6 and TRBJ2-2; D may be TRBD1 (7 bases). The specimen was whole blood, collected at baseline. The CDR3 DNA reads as TGTGCCAGCAGCCAGGGAGCAGGGGGGACCACCGGGGAGCTGTTTTTT. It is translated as CASSQGAGGTTGELFF. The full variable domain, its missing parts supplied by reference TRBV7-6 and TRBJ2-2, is GAGVSQSPRYKVTKRGQDVALRCDPISGHVSLYWYRQALGQGPEFLTYFNYEAQQDKSGLPNDRFSAERPEGSISTLTIQRTEQRDSAMYRCASSQGAGGTTGELFFGEGSRLTVL.